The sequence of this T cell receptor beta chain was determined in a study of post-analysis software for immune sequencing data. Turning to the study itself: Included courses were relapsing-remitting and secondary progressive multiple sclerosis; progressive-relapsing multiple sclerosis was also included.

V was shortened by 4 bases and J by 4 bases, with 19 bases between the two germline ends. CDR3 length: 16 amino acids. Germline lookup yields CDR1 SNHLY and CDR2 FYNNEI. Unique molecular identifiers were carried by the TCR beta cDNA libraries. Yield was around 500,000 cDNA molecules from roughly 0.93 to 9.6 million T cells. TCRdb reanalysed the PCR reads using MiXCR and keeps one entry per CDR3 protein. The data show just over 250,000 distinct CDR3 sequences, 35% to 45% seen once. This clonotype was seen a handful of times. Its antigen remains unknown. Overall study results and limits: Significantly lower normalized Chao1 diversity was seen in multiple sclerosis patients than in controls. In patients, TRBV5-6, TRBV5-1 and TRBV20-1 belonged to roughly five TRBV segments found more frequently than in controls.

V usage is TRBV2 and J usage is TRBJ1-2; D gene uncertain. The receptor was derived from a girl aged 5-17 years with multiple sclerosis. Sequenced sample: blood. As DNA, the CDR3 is TGTGCCAGCAGTGGGGCCCCCTCCGGAGGTGGCTATGGCTACACCTTC. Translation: CASSGAPSGGGYGYTF.